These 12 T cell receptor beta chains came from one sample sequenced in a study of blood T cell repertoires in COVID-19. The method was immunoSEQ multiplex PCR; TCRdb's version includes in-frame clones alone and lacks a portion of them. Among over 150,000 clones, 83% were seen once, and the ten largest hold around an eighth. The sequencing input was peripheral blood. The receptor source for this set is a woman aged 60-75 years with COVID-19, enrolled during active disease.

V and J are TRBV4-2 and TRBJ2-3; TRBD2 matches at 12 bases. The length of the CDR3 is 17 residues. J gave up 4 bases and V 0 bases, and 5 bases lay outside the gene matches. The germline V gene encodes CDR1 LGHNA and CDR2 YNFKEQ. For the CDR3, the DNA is TGTGCCAGCAGCCAAGAACGGGGACTAGCGGGTCCAGATACGCAGTATTTT. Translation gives CASSQERGLAGPDTQYF.

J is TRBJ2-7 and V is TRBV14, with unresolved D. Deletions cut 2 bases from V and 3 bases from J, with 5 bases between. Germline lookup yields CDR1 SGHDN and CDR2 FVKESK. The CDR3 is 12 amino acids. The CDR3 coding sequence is TGTGCCAGCAGCCAATTATACTACGAGCAGTACTTC. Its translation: CASSQLYYEQYF.

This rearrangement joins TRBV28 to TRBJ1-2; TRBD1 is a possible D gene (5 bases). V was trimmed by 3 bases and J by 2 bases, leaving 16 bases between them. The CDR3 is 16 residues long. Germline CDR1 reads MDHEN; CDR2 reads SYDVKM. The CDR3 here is CASSLVHWGDNYGYTF. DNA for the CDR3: TGTGCCAGCAGTTTGGTCCACTGGGGGGACAACTATGGCTACACCTTC.

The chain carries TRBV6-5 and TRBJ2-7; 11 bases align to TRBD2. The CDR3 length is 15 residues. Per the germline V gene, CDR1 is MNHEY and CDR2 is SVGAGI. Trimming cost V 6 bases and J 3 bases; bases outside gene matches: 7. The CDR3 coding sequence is TGTGCCAGCAGACCCGGGACTAGCGGAATCTACGAGCAGTACTTC. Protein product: CASRPGTSGIYEQYF.

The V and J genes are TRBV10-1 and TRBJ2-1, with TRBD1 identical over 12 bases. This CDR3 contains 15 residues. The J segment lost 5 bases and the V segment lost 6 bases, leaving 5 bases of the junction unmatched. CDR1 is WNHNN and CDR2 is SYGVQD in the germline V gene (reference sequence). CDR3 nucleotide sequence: TGCGCCAGCAGACCGGGACAGGGGGCGAACAATGAGCAGTTCTTC. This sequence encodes CASRPGQGANNEQFF.

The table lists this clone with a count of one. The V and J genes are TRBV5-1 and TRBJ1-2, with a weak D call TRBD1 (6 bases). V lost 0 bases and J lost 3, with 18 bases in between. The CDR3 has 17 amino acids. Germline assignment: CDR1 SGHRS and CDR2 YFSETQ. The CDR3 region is CASSLGTKGVFDYGYTF. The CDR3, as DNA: TGCGCCAGCAGCTTGGGAACAAAGGGGGTTTTTGACTATGGCTACACCTTC.

The CDR3 spells CASSQFGQGATNEKLFF. The CDR3, as DNA: TGTGCCAGCAGCCAGTTTGGGCAAGGGGCAACTAATGAAAAACTGTTTTTT. J is TRBJ1-4 and V is TRBV3-1 (or the pseudogene TRBV3-2), with D tentatively TRBD1 (5 bases). V lost 3 bases, J lost 0 bases, and 14 bases lay in between. This CDR3 is built from 17 residues. Germline V CDR1 and CDR2: LGHDT, YNNKEL (reference sequence).

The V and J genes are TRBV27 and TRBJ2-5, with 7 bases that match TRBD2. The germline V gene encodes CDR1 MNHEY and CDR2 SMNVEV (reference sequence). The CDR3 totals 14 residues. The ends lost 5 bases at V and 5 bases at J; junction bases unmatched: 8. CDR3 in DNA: TGTGCCAGCAGTCTCCGACTAGCCTCCGAGACCCAGTACTTC. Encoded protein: CASSLRLASETQYF.

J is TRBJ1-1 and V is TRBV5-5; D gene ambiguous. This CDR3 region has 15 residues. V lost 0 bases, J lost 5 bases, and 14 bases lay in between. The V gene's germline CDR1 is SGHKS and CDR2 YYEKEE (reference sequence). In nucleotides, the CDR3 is TGTGCCAGCAGCTTGGTAGGCGGGAGTAATACTGAAGCTTTCTTT. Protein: CASSLVGGSNTEAFF.

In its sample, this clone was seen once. This CDR3 reads CASSQNPSGVTDTQYF. CDR3 bases: TGTGCCAGCAGCCAAAACCCTAGCGGGGTCACAGATACGCAGTATTTT. The rearrangement links TRBV4-2 to TRBJ2-3; 9 bases match TRBD2. This CDR3 comprises 16 residues. J was trimmed by 2 bases and V by 2 bases; bases with no gene match: 5. The germline V gene has CDR1 LGHNA and CDR2 YNFKEQ.

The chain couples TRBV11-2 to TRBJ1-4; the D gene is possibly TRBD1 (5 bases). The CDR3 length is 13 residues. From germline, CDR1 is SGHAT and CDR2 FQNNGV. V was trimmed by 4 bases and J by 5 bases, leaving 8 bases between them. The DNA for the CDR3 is TGTGCCAGCAGCTCCGACAGAAATGAAAAACTGTTTTTT. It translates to CASSSDRNEKLFF.

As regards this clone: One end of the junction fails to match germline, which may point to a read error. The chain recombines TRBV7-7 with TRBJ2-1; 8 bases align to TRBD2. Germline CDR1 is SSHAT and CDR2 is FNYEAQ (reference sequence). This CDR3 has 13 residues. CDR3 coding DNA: TGTGCTAGCAGCTTAGCCGGGGGGGTTGAGCAGTTCTTC. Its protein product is CASSLAGGVEQFF.